This T cell receptor beta chain stems from a study of spatial heterogeneity in lung cancer. This CDR3 has 16 amino acids. The germline V and J ends were trimmed by 4 bases and 0 bases, with 13 bases remaining between them. From germline, CDR1 is SGHNT and CDR2 YYREEE (reference sequence). MiXCR, run by TCRdb on the 5' RACE reads, gives a single entry per CDR3 protein. This table has 35,000 to 55,000 distinct CDR3 sequences, 6.5% to 7% appearing once. There are a few counts of this clonotype. Time point meaning: sample taken at primary tumor resection. The chain carries TRBV5-4 and TRBJ1-4; weak D call: TRBD1 (5 bases). The TCR comes from a female donor with early-stage non-small cell lung cancer. This specimen was PBMCs, taken at surgery. CDR3 region: CASSPQTAATNEKLFF. The CDR3 nucleotides are TGTGCCAGCAGCCCGCAGACAGCCGCAACTAATGAAAAACTGTTTTTT.